This T cell receptor beta chain was retrieved from a study of cytomegalovirus exposure and HLA in healthy donors. The data were produced by immunoSEQ multiplex PCR, yet TCRdb's version contains in-frame clones alone and is incomplete. The sample carries about 130,000 clones, around four fifths recorded once. General study points: The study put 150 to 200 TCR beta chains on its list as cytomegalovirus-associated.

This clone showed up just a few times. Its cognate antigen is unknown. Trimming cost V 2 bases and J 3 bases, with 11 bases left between them. This CDR3 has 15 amino acids. CDR1 is MNHEY, CDR2 SVGAGI, per germline. The clonotype originates from a man aged 25 to 40 in good health and CMV-seropositive. This chain uses TRBV6-5 with TRBJ2-1; tentative D call: TRBD2 (7 bases). Sequenced: PBMCs. CDR3 bases: TGTGCCAGCAGTTACGGGGGGGCTGGCTACAATGAGCAGTTCTTC. Its protein is CASSYGGAGYNEQFF.